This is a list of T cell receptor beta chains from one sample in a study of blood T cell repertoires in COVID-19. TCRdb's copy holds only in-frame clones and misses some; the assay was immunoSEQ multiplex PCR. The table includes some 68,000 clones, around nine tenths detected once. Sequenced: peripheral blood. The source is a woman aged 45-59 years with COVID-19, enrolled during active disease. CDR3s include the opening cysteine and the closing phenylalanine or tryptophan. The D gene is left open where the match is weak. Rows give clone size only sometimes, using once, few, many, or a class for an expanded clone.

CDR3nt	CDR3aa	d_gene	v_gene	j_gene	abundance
TGTGCCAGCAGTTACAGCTATGGCTACACCTTC	CASSYSYGYTF	NA	TRBV2	TRBJ1-2	once
TGTGCCAGCAGCTCCTCGGGAGGACTAGTTTGTGAGCAGTACTTC	CASSSSGGLVCEQYF	TRBD2	TRBV7-3	TRBJ2-7	NA
TGTGCCAGCAGCTTTGGCAGGGTAGCCTCCTACGAGCAGTACTTC	CASSFGRVASYEQYF	NA	TRBV11-3	TRBJ2-7	NA
TGTGCCTCGGACAGACCTAAAGAGACCCAGTACTTC	CASDRPKETQYF	NA	TRBV30	TRBJ2-5	NA
TGTGCCAGCGCCAGGGGTCAGCCCCAGCATTTT	CASARGQPQHF	NA	TRBV19	TRBJ1-5	NA
TGTGCCAGCAGCTTAGGAACCGGCACCGGGGAGCTGTTTTTT	CASSLGTGTGELFF	NA	TRBV7-2	TRBJ2-2	NA
TGTGCCAGCAGTGAAAGGGGTGAAAAACTGTTTTTT	CASSERGEKLFF	NA	TRBV2	TRBJ1-4	NA
TGCGCCAGCAGCCAAGAATGGGGGGGGCGAGCCGGGGAGCTGTTTTTT	CASSQEWGGRAGELFF	NA	TRBV4-3	TRBJ2-2	NA
TGTGCCAGTAGTATAGAAAGGCGGGTGAACACTGAAGCTTTCTTT	CASSIERRVNTEAFF	NA	TRBV19	TRBJ1-1	NA
TGTGCCAGCAGCCAAGGGCTCCCAGATACGCAGTATTTT	CASSQGLPDTQYF	NA	TRBV4-2	TRBJ2-3	NA
TGTGCCAGCAGTCCACCAAGGACTAGCGGACGTTACTACGAGCAGTACTTC	CASSPPRTSGRYYEQYF	TRBD2	TRBV6-6	TRBJ2-7	NA
TGTGCCAGCAGTATGACTACACCGCAGTTCTTC	CASSMTTPQFF	NA	TRBV6-6	TRBJ2-1	once
TGTGCCAGCAGTTTAAGGGGACAGGGATCCCCAATCGGCGAGCAGTTCTTC	CASSLRGQGSPIGEQFF	TRBD1	TRBV28	TRBJ2-1	NA
TGTGCCAGCAGCCTTGACAGGGGGCGGTTGGACGAGCAGTACTTC	CASSLDRGRLDEQYF	TRBD1	TRBV7-9	TRBJ2-7	NA
TGTGCCAGCAGTGGACAGGGGGGGAACTATGGCTACACCTTC	CASSGQGGNYGYTF	TRBD1	TRBV28	TRBJ1-2	NA
TGTGCCAGCCTCGGACTAAACGGTGCCCAGTACTTC	CASLGLNGAQYF	NA	TRBV6-5	TRBJ2-5	NA
TGCGCCAGCAGCTTGGACGTAGTTACCTACGAGCAGTACTTC	CASSLDVVTYEQYF	NA	TRBV5-1	TRBJ2-7	NA
TGCGCCAGCAGCCGGACCTCGATGGGACAGGGGTTTTGGCGGGAGGTTGGAGATACGCAGTATTTT	CASSRTSMGQGFWREVGDTQYF	TRBD1	TRBV5-1	TRBJ2-3	NA
TGTGCCAGCAGCTTGGCCGCAGATACGCAGTATTTT	CASSLAADTQYF	NA	TRBV5-4	TRBJ2-3	NA
TGTGCCAGCAGCCGGGCCGGCGGGCTCACAGATACGCAGTATTTT	CASSRAGGLTDTQYF	NA	TRBV7-3	TRBJ2-3	once